This T cell receptor (beta chain) came from a study of control samples from healthy donors and cancer patients. TCRdb's copy holds only in-frame clones and misses some; the assay was immunoSEQ multiplex PCR. The sample holds 29,000 or so clones, 87% seen once. This clone was found once. This receptor was obtained from a female donor with melanoma. The material sequenced was formalin-fixed, paraffin-embedded tissue.

CDR3 region: CASIGTFREQFF. Written as DNA, the CDR3 is TGTGCCAGCATTGGGACTTTTCGGGAGCAGTTCTTC. V is TRBV2 and J is TRBJ2-1; D perhaps matches TRBD2 (6 bases). Germline loops: CDR1 SNHLY, CDR2 FYNNEI. The CDR3 sequence is 12 residues long. Trimming pared 7 bases from V and 10 bases from J, leaving 14 bases between.